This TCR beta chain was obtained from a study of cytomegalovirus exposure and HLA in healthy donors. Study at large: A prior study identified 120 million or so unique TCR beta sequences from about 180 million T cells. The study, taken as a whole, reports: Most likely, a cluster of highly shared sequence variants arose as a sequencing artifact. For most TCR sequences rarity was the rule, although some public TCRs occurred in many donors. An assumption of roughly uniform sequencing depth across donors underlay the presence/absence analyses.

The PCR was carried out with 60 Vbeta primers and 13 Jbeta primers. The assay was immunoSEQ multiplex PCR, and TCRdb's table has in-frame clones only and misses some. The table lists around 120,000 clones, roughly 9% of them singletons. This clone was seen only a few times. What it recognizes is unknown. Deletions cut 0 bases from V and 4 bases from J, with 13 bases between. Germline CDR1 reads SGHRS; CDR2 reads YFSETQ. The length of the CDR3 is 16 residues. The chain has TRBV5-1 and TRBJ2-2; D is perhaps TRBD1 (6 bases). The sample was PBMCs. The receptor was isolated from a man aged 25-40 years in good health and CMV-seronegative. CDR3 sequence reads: CASSLDVGATTGELFF. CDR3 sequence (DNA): TGCGCCAGCAGCTTGGATGTGGGGGCTACCACCGGGGAGCTGTTTTTT.